Ten or more counts support the clone carrying this TCR beta chain. Its antigen is not known. The data were obtained in a study of blood T cells in healthy people across ages. The CDR3 has 15 residues. V was shortened by 1 base and J by 1 base, with 11 bases between the two germline ends. Per germline, CDR1 SGHTA and CDR2 FQGNSA. Total RNA was extracted at no less than 5.5 micrograms per sample. Study results and limitations: A strong correlation was found between TCR beta diversity and the percentage of naive T cells. Measured against age, TCR beta diversity per million T cells decreased in a roughly linear manner.

Together with a sample-barcoded 5' primer, a J-beta primer mix was included in a second PCR lasting about 6 to 11 cycles. Each of the cDNA molecules was tagged by a template-switch adaptor with 12 random nucleotides. Each CDR3 protein gets one entry after TCRdb re-called the 5' RACE reads with MiXCR. Of just under 900,000 distinct CDR3 sequences listed, 29% are singletons. Sequencing used blood. The rearrangement links TRBV7-2 to TRBJ2-7; tentative D call: TRBD1 (6 bases). The sequence was collected from an elderly woman in good health. This chain's CDR3 is CASSLVWTESYEQYF. CDR3 nucleotides: TGTGCCAGCAGCTTAGTTTGGACAGAATCCTACGAGCAGTACTTC. Variable domain in full (rest from reference TRBV7-2 and TRBJ2-7): GAGVSQSPSNKVTEKGKDVELRCDPISGHTALYWYRQSLGQGLEFLIYFQGNSAPDKSGLPSDRFSAERTGGSVSTLTIQRTQQEDSAVYLCASSLVWTESYEQYFGPGTRLTVT.